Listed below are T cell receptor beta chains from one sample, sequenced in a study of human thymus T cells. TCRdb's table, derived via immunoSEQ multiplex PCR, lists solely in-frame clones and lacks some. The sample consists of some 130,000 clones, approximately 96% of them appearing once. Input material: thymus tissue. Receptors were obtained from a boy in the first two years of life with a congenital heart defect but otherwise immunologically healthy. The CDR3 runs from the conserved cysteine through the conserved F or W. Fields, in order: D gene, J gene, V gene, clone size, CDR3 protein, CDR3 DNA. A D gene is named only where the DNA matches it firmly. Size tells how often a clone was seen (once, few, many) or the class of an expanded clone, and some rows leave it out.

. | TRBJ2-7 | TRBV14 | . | CASSQVDGYEQYF | TGTGCCAGCAGCCAAGTCGATGGTTACGAGCAGTACTTC
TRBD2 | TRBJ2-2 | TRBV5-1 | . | CASSPGTDLAGVQTGELFF | TGCGCCAGCAGCCCGGGGACAGATCTAGCGGGGGTGCAGACCGGGGAGCTGTTTTTT
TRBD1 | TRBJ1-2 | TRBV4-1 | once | CASSHHQKARGREEYYGYTF | TGCGCCAGCAGCCACCACCAAAAGGCCAGGGGGCGCGAGGAGTACTATGGCTACACCTTC
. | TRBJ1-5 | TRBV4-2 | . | CASSQGVNQPQHF | TGTGCCAGCAGCCAAGGTGTGAATCAGCCCCAGCATTTT
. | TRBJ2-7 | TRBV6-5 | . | CASSQRGRYSYEQYF | TGTGCCAGCTCACAGAGAGGGCGTTACTCCTACGAGCAGTACTTC
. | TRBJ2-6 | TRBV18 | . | CASSPPDGPLGANVLTF | TGTGCCAGCTCACCACCCGACGGCCCCCTAGGGGCCAACGTCCTGACTTTC
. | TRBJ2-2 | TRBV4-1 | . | CASSQNSLYTGELFF | TGCGCCAGCAGCCAAAATAGTTTATACACCGGGGAGCTGTTTTTT
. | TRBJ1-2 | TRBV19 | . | CASTTQNREIYGYTF | TGTGCCAGTACCACTCAGAACAGGGAGATCTATGGCTACACCTTC
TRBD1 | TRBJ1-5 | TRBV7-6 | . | CASSQRQGDQPQHF | TGTGCCAGCAGCCAACGACAGGGCGATCAGCCCCAGCATTTT
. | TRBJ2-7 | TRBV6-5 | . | CASSAHGEQYF | TGTGCCAGCAGTGCCCATGGCGAGCAGTACTTC
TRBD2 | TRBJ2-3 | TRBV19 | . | CASSIDLSAGGGSDTQYF | TGTGCCAGTAGTATAGATCTATCGGCGGGGGGGGGATCAGATACGCAGTATTTT
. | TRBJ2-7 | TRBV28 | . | CASSFRPGLGVHEQYF | TGTGCCAGCAGTTTCCGCCCAGGGTTGGGAGTCCACGAGCAGTACTTC
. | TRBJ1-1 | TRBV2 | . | CASRRGRGNTEAFF | TGTGCCAGCAGGAGGGGAAGAGGGAACACTGAAGCTTTCTTT
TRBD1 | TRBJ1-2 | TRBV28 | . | CASSDRVHGYTF | TGTGCCAGCAGTGACAGGGTTCATGGCTACACCTTC
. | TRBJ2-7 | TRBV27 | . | CASRGQGGEQYF | TGTGCCAGCAGGGGGCAGGGAGGCGAGCAGTACTTC
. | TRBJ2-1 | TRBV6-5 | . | CASRRGSSYNEQFF | TGTGCCAGCAGACGGGGGAGCTCCTACAATGAGCAGTTCTTC
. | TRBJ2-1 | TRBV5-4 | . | CASSPKTGSYNEQFF | TGTGCCAGCAGCCCCAAGACCGGCTCCTACAATGAGCAGTTCTTC
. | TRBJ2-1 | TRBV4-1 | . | CASSPQATFDNEQFF | TGCGCCAGCAGCCCCCAGGCCACCTTCGACAATGAGCAGTTCTTC
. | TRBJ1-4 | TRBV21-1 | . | CASSTCTNEKLFF | TGTGCCAGCAGCACTTGTACTAATGAAAAACTGTTTTTT
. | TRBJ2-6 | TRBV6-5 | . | CATRGALSGANVLTF | TGTGCCACTCGGGGGGCCCTCTCTGGGGCCAACGTCCTGACTTTC
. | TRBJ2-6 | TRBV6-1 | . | CASTFRSSGANVLTF | TGTGCCAGCACGTTCAGATCCTCTGGGGCCAACGTCCTGACTTTC
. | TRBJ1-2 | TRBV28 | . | CASSPLLFRGGYTF | TGTGCCAGCAGTCCTTTACTTTTCAGGGGTGGCTACACCTTC
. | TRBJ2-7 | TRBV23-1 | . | CASAWVEESSYEQYF | TGCGCCAGCGCCTGGGTTGAGGAGAGCTCCTACGAGCAGTACTTC
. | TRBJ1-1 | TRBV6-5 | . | CASTPTPPEDTEAFF | TGTGCCAGCACTCCTACTCCCCCCGAGGACACTGAAGCTTTCTTT
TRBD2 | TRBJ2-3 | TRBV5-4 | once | CATSKDGGGTSTDTQYF | TGTGCCACCTCAAAGGATGGCGGGGGGACTAGCACAGATACGCAGTATTTT
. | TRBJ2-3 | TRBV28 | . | CASTVGSTDTQYF | TGTGCCAGCACGGTCGGTAGCACAGATACGCAGTATTTT
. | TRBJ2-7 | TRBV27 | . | CASSFHRGGEQYF | TGTGCCAGCAGTTTTCATCGGGGCGGCGAGCAGTACTTC
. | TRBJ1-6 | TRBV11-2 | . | CASRRASYNSPLHF | TGTGCCAGCAGGCGGGCCTCCTATAATTCACCCCTCCACTTT
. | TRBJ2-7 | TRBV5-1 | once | CASSLGWDPTYEQYF | TGCGCCAGCAGCTTGGGCTGGGATCCTACCTACGAGCAGTACTTC
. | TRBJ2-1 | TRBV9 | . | CASSGASGEQFF | TGTGCCAGCAGCGGTGCCTCCGGAGAGCAGTTCTTC
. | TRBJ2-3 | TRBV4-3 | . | CASSQGTGGRTDTQYF | TGCGCCAGCAGCCAGGGGACTGGTGGGCGCACAGATACGCAGTATTTT
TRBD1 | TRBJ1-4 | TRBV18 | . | CASSPGQGAREKLFF | TGTGCCAGCTCACCCGGACAGGGGGCGCGTGAAAAACTGTTTTTT
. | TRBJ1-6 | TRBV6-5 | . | CASSYGGASPLHF | TGTGCCAGCAGTTACGGAGGGGCGTCACCCCTCCACTTT
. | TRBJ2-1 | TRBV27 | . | CASSLERREGEVTYNEQFF | TGTGCCAGCAGTTTAGAACGAAGAGAGGGGGAAGTAACCTACAATGAGCAGTTCTTC
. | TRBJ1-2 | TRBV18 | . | CASSPPSPGEGYTF | TGTGCCAGCTCACCACCGAGCCCAGGTGAGGGCTACACCTTC
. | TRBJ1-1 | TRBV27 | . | CARGLGTEAFF | TGTGCCAGGGGATTAGGCACTGAAGCTTTCTTT